This passage covers 19 T cell receptor beta chains from one sample sequenced in a study of blood T cells in healthy people across ages. A second PCR of roughly 7 to 11 cycles used a sample-barcoded 5' primer and a J-beta primer mix. From the 5' RACE reads, TCRdb called clonotypes with MiXCR, one entry per CDR3 protein. The sample has 380,000 or so distinct CDR3 sequences, over 45% seen once; the top ten hold under 60%. The sequenced material came from blood. The origin of the receptors is a man in his 60s in good health.

In this sample, this clonotype turned up many times. The chain employs TRBV12-3 or TRBV12-4 and TRBJ2-5; the D gene could be TRBD1 or TRBD2 (5 bases each). This CDR3 spans 14 amino acids. V lost 5 bases to trimming and J lost 0 bases, with 10 bases between them. The CDR3 loop is CASSRWGNQETQYF. The CDR3 DNA is TGTGCCAGCAGTCGCTGGGGGAACCAAGAGACCCAGTACTTC.

The gene calls are TRBV6-2 or TRBV6-3 and TRBJ2-7; 13 nucleotides line up with TRBD2. This CDR3 spans 19 amino acids. Trimming at V came to 8 bases and at J to 2 bases, leaving 18 bases not matched to a gene. Per germline, CDR1 MNHEY and CDR2 SVGEGT. CDR3 region: CASARRLSPGTSGAYEQYF. The CDR3 DNA sequence: TGTGCCAGCGCGCGCCGCCTCAGCCCGGGGACTAGCGGGGCCTACGAGCAGTACTTC.

CDR3 nucleotide sequence: TGTGCCAGCAGCCCAGAGGGCCGGACAGATACGCAGTATTTT. Amino acids: CASSPEGRTDTQYF. This sequence joins TRBV7-2 and TRBJ2-3; a possible D gene is TRBD2 (5 bases). V was pared by 5 bases and J by 3 bases, with 12 bases between. The CDR3 covers 14 residues. Germline V CDR1 and CDR2: SGHTA, FQGNSA.

The CDR3 bases are TGCGCCAGCAGCTCCACCGGGACTAGAGAGACCCAGTACTTC. Protein product: CASSSTGTRETQYF. The chain employs TRBV5-1 and TRBJ2-4; 8 bases align to TRBD2. Matching the DNA end better, TRBJ2-5 makes the J call doubtful. The germline gives CDR1 SGHRS, CDR2 YFSETQ. The CDR3 is made up of 14 amino acids.

The genes are TRBV12-3 or TRBV12-4 and TRBJ2-3, with D maybe TRBD1 (6 bases). Trimming stripped 5 bases from V and 10 bases from J, with 10 bases between. The CDR3 is 11 amino acids. CDR3 loop: CASSEGQPQYF. CDR3 nucleotide sequence: TGTGCCAGCAGTGAAGGACAGCCGCAGTATTTT.

This chain joins TRBV15 and TRBJ2-1; no clear D gene. The CDR3 is 11 residues long. V was cut by 4 bases and J by 5 bases, with 3 bases left in between. Germline V lookup: CDR1 LNHNV, CDR2 YYDKDF (reference sequence). The CDR3 DNA follows: TGTGCCACCAGCACGGACAATGAGCAGTTCTTC. It encodes CATSTDNEQFF. Supplemented by reference TRBV15 and TRBJ2-1, the full variable domain reads DAMVIQNPRYQVTQFGKPVTLSCSQTLNHNVMYWYQQKSSQAPKLLFHYYDKDFNNEADTPDNFQSRRPNTSFCFLDIRSPGLGDTAMYLCATSTDNEQFFGPGTRLTVL.

The gene calls are TRBV3-1 and TRBJ2-3; D perhaps matches TRBD2 (6 bases). The germline V gene encodes CDR1 LGHDT and CDR2 YNNKEL (reference sequence). The CDR3 has 16 amino acids. V lost 1 base, J lost 6 bases, and 17 bases lay in between. The CDR3 is CASSQGGGGSVDTQYF. The CDR3, as DNA: TGTGCCAGCAGCCAAGGTGGGGGAGGCAGCGTGGATACGCAGTATTTT.

V gene TRBV28 combines with J gene TRBJ2-1, with 11 bases aligning to TRBD2. The CDR3 consists of 14 residues. Germline lookup yields CDR1 MDHEN and CDR2 SYDVKM. Unmatched junction bases numbered 4, after V lost 4 bases and J lost 8 bases. The DNA for the CDR3 is TGTGCCAGCAGTTATCTAGCGGGAGGTCATGAGCAGTTCTTC. Protein product: CASSYLAGGHEQFF.

This clonotype was seen more than once but under ten times. The V gene is TRBV20-1, the J gene TRBJ2-3, with D perhaps assigned TRBD1 or TRBD2 (5 bases each). The germline gives CDR1 DFQATT, CDR2 SNEGSKA (reference sequence). V gave up 5 bases and J gave up 5 bases, with 20 bases separating them. CDR3 length equals 15 residues. CDR3 DNA sequence: TGCAGTGCTGAACCGACGGGGCGAAAAGGAGATACGCAGTATTTT. Protein product: CSAEPTGRKGDTQYF.

Regarding this clonotype: One junction end does not reproduce the germline sequence, and a read error may be involved. The chain couples TRBV7-7 to TRBJ2-3; 8 bases match TRBD1. Germline loops: CDR1 SSHAT, CDR2 FNYEAQ (reference sequence). The CDR3 sequence is 14 residues long. This CDR3 is CASSYRGNTDTQYF. CDR3 in DNA: TGTGCTAGCAGCTACAGGGGGAACACAGATACGCAGTATTTT. The full variable domain, with the rest looked up from reference TRBV7-7 and TRBJ2-3, is GAGVSQSPRYKVTKRGQDVTLRCDPISSHATLYWYQQALGQGPEFLTYFNYEAQPDKSGLPSDRFSAERPEGSISTLTIQRTEQRDSAMYRCASSYRGNTDTQYFGPGTRLTVL.

Comment on this clonotype: Mismatch with germline at one junction end may stem from a read error. The gene calls are TRBV5-1 and TRBJ2-5; no definite D call. The J call may be incorrect, as the DNA end agrees better with TRBJ2-7. The germline V gene has CDR1 SGHRS and CDR2 YFSETQ. This CDR3 contains 15 residues. The CDR3 DNA follows: TGCGCCAACAGCACTCGGGTGACGGGCGGACCCGAGCAGTACTTC. It is translated as CANSTRVTGGPEQYF.

The chain has TRBV7-2 and TRBJ2-5; D is possibly TRBD2 (6 bases). V was clipped by 0 bases and J by 2 bases, with 10 bases between them. Germline CDR1 and CDR2: SGHTA and FQGNSA. The CDR3 sequence is 15 residues long. CDR3 nucleotide sequence: TGTGCCAGCAGCTTAGCGCGGGGTTGGCAAGAGACCCAGTACTTC. Protein: CASSLARGWQETQYF.

This clonotype has a count of ten or more. This chain links TRBV2 with TRBJ2-1; weak D call: TRBD1 (5 bases). Germline V gene lookup returns CDR1 SNHLY and CDR2 FYNNEI. The CDR3 has 11 amino acids. V dropped 6 bases and J dropped 10 bases, with 10 bases sitting between them. CDR3 DNA sequence: TGTGCCAGCAGCCCCCAGGGAGAGCAGTTCTTC. This encodes CASSPQGEQFF.

This clonotype came up a few times. The chain employs TRBV5-1 and TRBJ2-3; 7 bases are a match to TRBD1. CDR1 SGHRS and CDR2 YFSETQ come from the germline V gene. Trimming took 10 bases from V and 0 from J; bases not matched to a gene: 14. The CDR3 has 16 amino acids. The CDR3 loop reads CASRTGDLTSTDTQYF. CDR3 in DNA: TGCGCCTCTAGGACAGGCGACCTGACTAGCACAGATACGCAGTATTTT.

The chain carries TRBV30 and TRBJ2-1; D remains ambiguous. Trimming took 3 bases from V and 0 from J, leaving 9 bases between them. The germline V gene has CDR1 GTSNPN and CDR2 SVGIG (reference sequence). CDR3 length: 14 residues. CDR3 DNA sequence: TGTGCCTGGAGGTCGTCCAGCTCCTACAATGAGCAGTTCTTC. It yields the protein CAWRSSSSYNEQFF.

The chain uses TRBV12-3 or TRBV12-4 and TRBJ1-2; D unclear. The V end was cut by 5 bases, the J end by 1 base, with 17 bases between. CDR3 length: 16 residues. CDR3 sequence reads: CASSTGRERNNYGYTF. The CDR3 DNA reads TGTGCCAGCAGTACCGGGCGAGAGAGGAATAACTATGGCTACACCTTC.

The gene calls are TRBV5-1 and TRBJ2-1; 8 positions match TRBD2. The CDR3 length is 15 residues. Germline V gene sequence: CDR1 SGHRS, CDR2 YFSETQ. J gave up 6 bases and V 0 bases, and 5 bases lay outside the gene matches. CDR3 residues: CASSLAGGPGNEQFF. In nucleotides, the CDR3 is TGCGCCAGCAGCTTGGCGGGGGGGCCGGGCAATGAGCAGTTCTTC. The complete variable domain, with remaining parts taken from reference TRBV5-1 and TRBJ2-1, reads KAGVTQTPRYLIKTRGQQVTLSCSPISGHRSVSWYQQTPGQGLQFLFEYFSETQRNKGNFPGRFSGRQFSNSRSEMNVSTLELGDSALYLCASSLAGGPGNEQFFGPGTRLTVL.

This clonotype has just a few counts. The rearrangement joins TRBV2 to TRBJ2-7, with 7 positions matching TRBD1. This CDR3 is built from 13 residues. Unmatched junction bases numbered 5, after V lost 7 bases and J lost 2 bases. Per the germline V gene, CDR1 is SNHLY and CDR2 is FYNNEI. The CDR3 loop reads CASTPGQTYEQYF. The CDR3 nucleotides are TGTGCCAGCACCCCGGGACAGACCTACGAGCAGTACTTC.

As for this clonotype: A much larger clone differs from this one at a single base, so this may be a read error. The V and J genes are TRBV7-9 and TRBJ2-7; 7 nucleotides agree with TRBD1. The CDR3 runs to 14 residues. Trimming took 5 bases from V and 2 from J; bases not matched to a gene: 6. The V gene's germline CDR1 is SEHNR and CDR2 FQNEAQ (reference sequence). The CDR3 protein is CASSVRGQAYEQYF. For the CDR3, the DNA is TGTGCCAGCAGCGTAAGGGGGCAAGCCTACGAGCAGTACTTC. The variable domain in full, completed from reference TRBV7-9 and TRBJ2-7, reads DTGVSQNPRHKITKRGQNVTFRCDPISEHNRLYWYRQTLGQGPEFLTYFQNEAQLEKSRLLSDRFSAERPKGSFSTLEIQRTEQGDSAMYLCASSVRGQAYEQYFGPGTRLTVT.